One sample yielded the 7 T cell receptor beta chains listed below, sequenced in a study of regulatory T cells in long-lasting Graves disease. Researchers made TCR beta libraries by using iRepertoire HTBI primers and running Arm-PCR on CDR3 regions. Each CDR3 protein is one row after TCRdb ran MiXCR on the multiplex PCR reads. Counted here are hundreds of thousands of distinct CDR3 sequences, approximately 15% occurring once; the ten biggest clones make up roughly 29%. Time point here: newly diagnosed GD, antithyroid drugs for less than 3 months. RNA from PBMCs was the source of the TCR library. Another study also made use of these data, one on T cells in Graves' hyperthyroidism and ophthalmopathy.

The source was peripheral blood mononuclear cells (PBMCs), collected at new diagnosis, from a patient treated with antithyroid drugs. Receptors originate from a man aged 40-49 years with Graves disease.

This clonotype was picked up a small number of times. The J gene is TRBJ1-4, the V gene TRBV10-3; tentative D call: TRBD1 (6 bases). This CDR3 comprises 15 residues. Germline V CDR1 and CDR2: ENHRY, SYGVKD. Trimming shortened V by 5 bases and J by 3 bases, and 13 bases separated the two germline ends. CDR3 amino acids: CAISRTDRANEKLFF. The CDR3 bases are TGTGCCATCAGTAGGACAGACCGAGCTAATGAAAAACTGTTTTTT.

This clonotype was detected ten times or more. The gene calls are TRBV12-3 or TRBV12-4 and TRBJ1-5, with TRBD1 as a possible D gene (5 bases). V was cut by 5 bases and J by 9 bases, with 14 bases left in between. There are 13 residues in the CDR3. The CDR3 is CASSLRTRGPQHF. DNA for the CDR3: TGTGCCAGCAGTCTCAGGACTAGGGGGCCCCAGCATTTT.

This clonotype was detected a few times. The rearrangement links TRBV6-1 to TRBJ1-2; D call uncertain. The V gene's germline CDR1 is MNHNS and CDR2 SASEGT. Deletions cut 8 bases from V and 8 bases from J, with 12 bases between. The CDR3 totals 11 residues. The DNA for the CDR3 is TGTGCCAGCGGTCCTAAGTCGGGCTACACCTTC. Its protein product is CASGPKSGYTF.

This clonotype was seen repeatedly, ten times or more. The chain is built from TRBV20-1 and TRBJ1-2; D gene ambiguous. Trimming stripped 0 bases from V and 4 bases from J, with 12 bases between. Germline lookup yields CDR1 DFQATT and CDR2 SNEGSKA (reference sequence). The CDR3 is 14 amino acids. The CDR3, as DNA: TGCAGTGCTAGAGATAGGACGTCGGTCTATGGCTACACCTTC. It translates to CSARDRTSVYGYTF.

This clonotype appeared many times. The CDR3 protein is CASSAAGGKLFF. The CDR3 nucleotides are TGTGCCAGCAGTGCGGCGGGGGGAAAACTGTTTTTT. V is TRBV2 and J is TRBJ1-4, with D possibly matching TRBD1 (5 bases). Germline V lookup: CDR1 SNHLY, CDR2 FYNNEI. This CDR3 is 12 amino acids long. V was cut by 4 bases and J by 10 bases, with 10 bases left in between. Variable domain in full (rest from reference TRBV2 and TRBJ1-4): EPEVTQTPSHQVTQMGQEVILRCVPISNHLYFYWYRQILGQKVEFLVSFYNNEISEKSEIFDDQFSVERPDGSNFTLKIRSTKLEDSAMYFCASSAAGGKLFFGSGTQLSVL.

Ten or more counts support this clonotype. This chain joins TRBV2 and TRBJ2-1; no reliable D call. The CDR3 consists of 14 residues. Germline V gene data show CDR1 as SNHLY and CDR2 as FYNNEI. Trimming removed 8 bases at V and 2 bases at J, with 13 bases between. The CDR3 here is CASGPVVAYNEQFF. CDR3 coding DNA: TGTGCCAGCGGACCCGTGGTGGCCTACAATGAGCAGTTCTTC.

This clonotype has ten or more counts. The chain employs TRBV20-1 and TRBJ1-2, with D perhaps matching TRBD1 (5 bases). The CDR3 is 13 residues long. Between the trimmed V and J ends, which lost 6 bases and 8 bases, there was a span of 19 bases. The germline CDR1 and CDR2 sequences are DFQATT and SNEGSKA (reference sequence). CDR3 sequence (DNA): TGCAGTGCCCCACTTGGGACGTATGAGGGCTACACCTTC. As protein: CSAPLGTYEGYTF.